This is a list of T cell receptor beta chains from one sample in a study of vaccination and CD4 T cells after COVID-19. For these receptors, no antigen is known. A single record per CDR3 protein comes from TCRdb applying MiXCR to the PCR reads. The table includes approximately 20,000 distinct CDR3 sequences, about 71% detected once. The sequencing input was CD4+ T cells from blood, cultured in vitro. Every receptor here comes from a human donor who had recovered from COVID-19. CDR3s include the opening cysteine and the closing phenylalanine or tryptophan. The order of the fields is J gene, clone size, V gene, D gene, CDR3 DNA, CDR3 protein. D genes are given only for firm matches. Rows give clone size only sometimes, using once, few, many, or a class for an expanded clone.

TRBJ1-3 few TRBV12-3/TRBV12-4 . TGTGCCAGCACCCCTTCTCATGTCAGCAGAAACACCATATATTTT CASTPSHVSRNTIYF
TRBJ1-5 . TRBV7-9 . TGTGCCAGCAGCTTTTCGGGAGGGCCCAATCAGCCCCAGCATTTT CASSFSGGPNQPQHF
TRBJ1-1 . TRBV19 . TGTGCCAGTAGTACCTTGACAGAGAACACTGAAGCTTTCTTT CASSTLTENTEAFF
TRBJ2-2 few TRBV6-5 . TGTGCCAGCAGTTACTTGGCGGAGGCCGGGGAGCTGTTTTTT CASSYLAEAGELFF
TRBJ1-4 . TRBV7-8 . TGTGCCAGCAGCTTAGGGAGGACGTATGAAAAACTGTTTTTT CASSLGRTYEKLFF
TRBJ1-2 . TRBV7-2 . TGTGCCAGCAGCTTACCGGGGGCGAGGTATGGCTACACCTTC CASSLPGARYGYTF
TRBJ1-1 . TRBV25-1 . TGTGCCAGCAGTCTGAACACTGAAGCTTTCTTT CASSLNTEAFF
TRBJ2-7 . TRBV15 . TGTGCCACCAGCAGAGTCCAACCCTACGAGCAGTACTTC CATSRVQPYEQYF
TRBJ2-5 . TRBV12-3/TRBV12-4 . TGTGCCAGCAGCAAACAAATACAAGAGACCCAGTACTTC CASSKQIQETQYF
TRBJ1-6 . TRBV6-1 TRBD1 TGTGCCAGCAGCGGGACAGCGAGCTCCTATAATTCACCCCTCCACTTT CASSGTASSYNSPLHF
TRBJ1-6 . TRBV19 . TGTGCCAGTAGTCCCGGGACATATTCACCCCTCCACTTT CASSPGTYSPLHF